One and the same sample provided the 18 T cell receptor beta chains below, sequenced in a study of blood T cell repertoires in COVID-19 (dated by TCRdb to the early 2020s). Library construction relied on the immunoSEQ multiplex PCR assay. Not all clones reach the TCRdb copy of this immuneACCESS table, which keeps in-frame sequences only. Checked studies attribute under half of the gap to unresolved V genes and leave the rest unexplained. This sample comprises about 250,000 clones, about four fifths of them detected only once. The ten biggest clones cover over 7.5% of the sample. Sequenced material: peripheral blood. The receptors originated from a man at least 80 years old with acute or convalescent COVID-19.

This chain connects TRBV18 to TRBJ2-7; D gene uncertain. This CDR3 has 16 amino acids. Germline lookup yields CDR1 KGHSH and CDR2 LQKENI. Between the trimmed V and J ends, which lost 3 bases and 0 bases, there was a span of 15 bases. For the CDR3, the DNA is TGTGCCAGCTCACCTAGAAACGCCGCGGACTCCTACGAGCAGTACTTC. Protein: CASSPRNAADSYEQYF. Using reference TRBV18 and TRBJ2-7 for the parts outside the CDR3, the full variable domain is NAGVMQNPRHLVRRRGQEARLRCSPMKGHSHVYWYRQLPEEGLKFMVYLQKENIIDESGMPKERFSAEFPKEGPSILRIQQVVRGDSAAYFCASSPRNAADSYEQYFGPGTRLTVT.

CDR3 coding DNA: TGTGCCAGCAGCCACAGGGGACAGCTCTACAATGAGCAGTTCTTC. Protein sequence: CASSHRGQLYNEQFF. The V gene is TRBV6-5, the J gene TRBJ2-1; 7 positions agree with TRBD1. Germline V lookup: CDR1 MNHEY, CDR2 SVGAGI. The CDR3 has 15 amino acids. V was clipped by 6 bases and J by 3 bases; unmatched bases: 8.

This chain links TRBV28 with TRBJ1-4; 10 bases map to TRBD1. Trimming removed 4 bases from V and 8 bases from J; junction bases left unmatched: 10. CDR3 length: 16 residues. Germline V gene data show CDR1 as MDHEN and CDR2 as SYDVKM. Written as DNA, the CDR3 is TGTGCCAGCAGTTCCACCGGACAGGGGGTAAGGGAAAAACTGTTTTTT. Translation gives CASSSTGQGVREKLFF.

The CDR3 spells CASSREGVSRSPLHF. CDR3 coding DNA: TGTGCCAGCTCACGGGAGGGCGTCTCTAGGTCACCCCTCCACTTT. The chain carries TRBV18 and TRBJ1-6; D unclear. This CDR3 spans 15 amino acids. Trimming removed 4 bases at V and 10 bases at J, with 17 bases between. Germline V CDR1 and CDR2: KGHSH, LQKENI.

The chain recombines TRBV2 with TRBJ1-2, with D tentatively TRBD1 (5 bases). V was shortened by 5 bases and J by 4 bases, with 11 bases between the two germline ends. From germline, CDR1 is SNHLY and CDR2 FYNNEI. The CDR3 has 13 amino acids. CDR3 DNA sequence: TGTGCCAGCAGTTCAGGGATTTTCTATGGCTACACCTTC. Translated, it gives CASSSGIFYGYTF.

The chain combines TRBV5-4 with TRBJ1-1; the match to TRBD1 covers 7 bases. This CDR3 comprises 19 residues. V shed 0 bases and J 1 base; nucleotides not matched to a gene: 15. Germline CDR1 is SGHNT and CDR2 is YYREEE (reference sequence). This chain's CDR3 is CASSLDRDRGFPRNTEAFF. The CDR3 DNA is TGTGCCAGCAGCTTGGACAGGGACAGAGGGTTTCCGAGGAACACTGAAGCTTTCTTT.

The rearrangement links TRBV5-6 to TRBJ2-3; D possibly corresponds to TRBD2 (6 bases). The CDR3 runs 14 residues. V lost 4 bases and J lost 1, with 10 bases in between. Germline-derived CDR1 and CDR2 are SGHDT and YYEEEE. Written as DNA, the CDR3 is TGTGCCAGCAGCAGGAGGGATGGCACAGATACGCAGTATTTT. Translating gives CASSRRDGTDTQYF.

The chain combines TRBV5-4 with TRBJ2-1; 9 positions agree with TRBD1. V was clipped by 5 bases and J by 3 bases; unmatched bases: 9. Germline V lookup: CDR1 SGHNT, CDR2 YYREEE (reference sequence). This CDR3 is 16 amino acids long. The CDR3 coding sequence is TGTGCCAGCAGTAGAGAACCGGGACAGGGCTACAATGAGCAGTTCTTC. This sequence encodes CASSREPGQGYNEQFF.

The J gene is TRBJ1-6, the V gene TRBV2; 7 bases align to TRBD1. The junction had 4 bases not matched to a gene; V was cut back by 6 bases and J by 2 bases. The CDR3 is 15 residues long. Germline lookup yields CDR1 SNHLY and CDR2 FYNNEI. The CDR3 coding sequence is TGTGCCAGCAGCCCACAGGGGACCTATAATTCACCCCTCCACTTT. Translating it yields CASSPQGTYNSPLHF. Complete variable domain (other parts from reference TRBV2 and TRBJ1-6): EPEVTQTPSHQVTQMGQEVILRCVPISNHLYFYWYRQILGQKVEFLVSFYNNEISEKSEIFDDQFSVERPDGSNFTLKIRSTKLEDSAMYFCASSPQGTYNSPLHFGNGTRLTVT.

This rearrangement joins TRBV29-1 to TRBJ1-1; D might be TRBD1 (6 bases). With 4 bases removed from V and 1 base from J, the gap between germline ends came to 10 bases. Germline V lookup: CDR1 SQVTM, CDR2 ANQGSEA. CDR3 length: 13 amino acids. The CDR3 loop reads CSVVGAGNTEAFF. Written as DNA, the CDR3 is TGCAGCGTTGTGGGGGCCGGGAACACTGAAGCTTTCTTT.

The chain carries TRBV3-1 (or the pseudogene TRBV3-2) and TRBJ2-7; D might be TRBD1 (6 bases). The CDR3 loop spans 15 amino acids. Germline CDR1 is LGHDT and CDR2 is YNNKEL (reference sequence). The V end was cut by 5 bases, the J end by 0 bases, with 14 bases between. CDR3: CASSNGMGASYEQYF. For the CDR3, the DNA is TGTGCCAGCAGCAACGGAATGGGGGCCTCCTACGAGCAGTACTTC.

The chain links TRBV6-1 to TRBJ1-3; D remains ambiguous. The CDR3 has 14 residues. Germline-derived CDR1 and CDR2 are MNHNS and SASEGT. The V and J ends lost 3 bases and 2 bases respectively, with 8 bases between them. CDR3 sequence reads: CASSEGGTGNTIYF. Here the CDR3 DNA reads TGTGCCAGCAGTGAGGGAGGGACTGGAAACACCATATATTTT.

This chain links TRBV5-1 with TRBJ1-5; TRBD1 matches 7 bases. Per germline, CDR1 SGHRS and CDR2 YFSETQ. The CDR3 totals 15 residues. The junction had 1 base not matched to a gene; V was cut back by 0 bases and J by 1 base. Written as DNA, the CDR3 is TGCGCCAGCAGCTTGGAGGGGGCAAGCAATCAGCCCCAGCATTTT. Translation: CASSLEGASNQPQHF. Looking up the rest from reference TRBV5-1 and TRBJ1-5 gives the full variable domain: KAGVTQTPRYLIKTRGQQVTLSCSPISGHRSVSWYQQTPGQGLQFLFEYFSETQRNKGNFPGRFSGRQFSNSRSEMNVSTLELGDSALYLCASSLEGASNQPQHFGDGTRLSIL.

CDR3 sequence (DNA): TGTGCCAGCAGCCCCCGGTGGGGGGGGAGCACAGATACGCAGTATTTT. Residues: CASSPRWGGSTDTQYF. The chain recombines TRBV7-2 with TRBJ2-3, with 7 bases fitting TRBD2. J lost 0 bases, V lost 5 bases, and 8 bases had no gene match. The CDR3 is 16 residues long. Per germline, CDR1 SGHTA and CDR2 FQGNSA.

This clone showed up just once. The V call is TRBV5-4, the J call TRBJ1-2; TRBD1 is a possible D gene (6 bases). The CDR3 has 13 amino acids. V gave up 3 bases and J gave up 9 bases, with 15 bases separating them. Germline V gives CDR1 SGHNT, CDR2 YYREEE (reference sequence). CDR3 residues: CASSSDSLWSYTF. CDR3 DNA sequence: TGTGCCAGCAGCTCGGACAGCCTATGGAGCTACACCTTC.

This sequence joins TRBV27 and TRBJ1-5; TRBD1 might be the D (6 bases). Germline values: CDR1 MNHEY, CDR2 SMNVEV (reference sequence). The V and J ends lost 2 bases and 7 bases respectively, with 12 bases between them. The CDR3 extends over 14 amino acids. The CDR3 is CASSLQGLVQPQHF. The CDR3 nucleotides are TGTGCCAGCAGTTTACAGGGGTTGGTGCAGCCCCAGCATTTT.

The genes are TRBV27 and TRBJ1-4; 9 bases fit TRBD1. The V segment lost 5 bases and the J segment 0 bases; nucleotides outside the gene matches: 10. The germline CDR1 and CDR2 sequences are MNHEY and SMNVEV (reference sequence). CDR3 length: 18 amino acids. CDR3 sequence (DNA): TGTGCCAGCAGTGGAACAGGGGGCGCCGTCGCAACTAATGAAAAACTGTTTTTT. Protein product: CASSGTGGAVATNEKLFF.

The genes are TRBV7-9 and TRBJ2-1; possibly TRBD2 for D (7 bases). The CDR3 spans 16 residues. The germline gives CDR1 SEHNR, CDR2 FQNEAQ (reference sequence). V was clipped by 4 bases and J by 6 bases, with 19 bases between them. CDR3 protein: CASSSVRRGGVNEQFF. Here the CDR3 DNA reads TGTGCCAGCAGCTCCGTGAGGAGGGGGGGTGTCAATGAGCAGTTCTTC.